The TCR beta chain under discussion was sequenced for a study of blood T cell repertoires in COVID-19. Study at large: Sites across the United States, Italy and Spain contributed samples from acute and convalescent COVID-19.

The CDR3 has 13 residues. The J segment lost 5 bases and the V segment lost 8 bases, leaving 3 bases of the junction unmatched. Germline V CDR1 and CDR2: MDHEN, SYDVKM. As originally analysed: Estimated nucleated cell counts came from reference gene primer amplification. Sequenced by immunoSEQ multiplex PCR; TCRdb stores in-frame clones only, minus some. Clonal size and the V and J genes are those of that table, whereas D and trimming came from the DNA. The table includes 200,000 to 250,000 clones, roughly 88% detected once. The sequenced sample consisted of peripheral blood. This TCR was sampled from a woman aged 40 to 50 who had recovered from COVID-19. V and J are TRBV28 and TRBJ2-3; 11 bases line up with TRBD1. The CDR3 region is CASGQGAKDTQYF. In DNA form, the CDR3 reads TGTGCCAGCGGACAGGGGGCAAAAGATACGCAGTATTTT.